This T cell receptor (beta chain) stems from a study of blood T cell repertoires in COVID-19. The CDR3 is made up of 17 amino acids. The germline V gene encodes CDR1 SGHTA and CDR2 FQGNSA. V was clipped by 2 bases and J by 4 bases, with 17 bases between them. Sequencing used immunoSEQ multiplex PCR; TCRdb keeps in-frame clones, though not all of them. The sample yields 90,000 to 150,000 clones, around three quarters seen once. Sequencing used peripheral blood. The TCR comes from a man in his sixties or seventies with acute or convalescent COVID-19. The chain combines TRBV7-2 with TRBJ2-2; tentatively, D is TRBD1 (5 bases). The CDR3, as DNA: TGTGCCAGCAGCTTAAGGACGTGGTTTCAGGGCACCGGGGAGCTGTTTTTT. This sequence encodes CASSLRTWFQGTGELFF. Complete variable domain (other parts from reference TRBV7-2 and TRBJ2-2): GAGVSQSPSNKVTEKGKDVELRCDPISGHTALYWYRQSLGQGLEFLIYFQGNSAPDKSGLPSDRFSAERTGGSVSTLTIQRTQQEDSAVYLCASSLRTWFQGTGELFFGEGSRLTVL.